The next 24 T cell receptor beta chains were all read from a single sample in a study of CD8 T cells in ankylosing spondylitis. TCRdb reprocessed the 5' RACE reads with MiXCR, giving one entry per CDR3 protein. The sample shows some 340,000 distinct CDR3 sequences, roughly 14% of them seen only once. The sequenced material came from blood, either unsorted or a sorted T cell fraction (not recorded which). The receptors here all came from a male donor with ankylosing spondylitis or in good health (not recorded which).

This clonotype has more than one count but fewer than ten. J is TRBJ2-1 and V is TRBV19, with a tentative D call TRBD2 (5 bases). This CDR3 spans 15 amino acids. The ends were cut back, 3 bases at V and 1 base at J, with 10 bases in the middle. Germline V gene sequence: CDR1 LNHDA, CDR2 SQIVND (reference sequence). The CDR3 protein is CASSIVRGSYNEQFF. The DNA of the CDR3 is TGTGCCAGTAGTATCGTCCGGGGTTCCTACAATGAGCAGTTCTTC.

This clonotype has just a few counts. The chain couples TRBV12-3 or TRBV12-4 to TRBJ2-2; 11 bases agree with TRBD1. Trimming at V came to 5 bases and at J to 4 bases, leaving 6 bases not matched to a gene. There are 16 residues in the CDR3. The CDR3 loop is CASSPGQGASTGELFF. The DNA of the CDR3 is TGTGCCAGCAGTCCCGGACAGGGGGCGAGCACCGGGGAGCTGTTTTTT.

The chain employs TRBV12-3 or TRBV12-4 and TRBJ1-2, with D unresolved. The CDR3 runs 13 residues. Between the trimmed V and J ends, which lost 5 bases and 8 bases, there was a span of 15 bases. CDR3 DNA: TGTGCCAGCAGTCGCGGGGAAGCTCTGGGCTACACCTTC. It is translated as CASSRGEALGYTF.

This clonotype was seen more than once but under ten times. CDR3 amino acids: CASSWTSGKDTQYF. DNA of the CDR3: TGTGCCAGCAGCTGGACTAGCGGGAAAGATACGCAGTATTTT. The chain combines TRBV6-1 with TRBJ2-3, with 12 bases that match TRBD2. This CDR3 is 14 amino acids long. Germline-derived CDR1 and CDR2 are MNHNS and SASEGT. V shed 6 bases, J shed 5 bases, and the junction held 3 bases outside the gene matches.

This clonotype was observed a handful of times. The V gene is TRBV6-1, the J gene TRBJ2-2; 7 positions match TRBD1. J lost 1 base, V lost 5 bases, and 7 bases had no gene match. The CDR3 runs 16 residues. Germline CDR1 is MNHNS and CDR2 is SASEGT. The CDR3 DNA is TGTGCCAGCAGTCTCGGACAGGCCCTGAACACCGGGGAGCTGTTTTTT. Translated: CASSLGQALNTGELFF.

This clonotype appeared a few times. The chain joins TRBV6-1 to TRBJ1-5; 10 nucleotides line up with TRBD1. Germline V gene lookup returns CDR1 MNHNS and CDR2 SASEGT. The CDR3 is 15 residues long. The V and J ends lost 5 bases and 5 bases, in that order; junction bases with no gene match: 6. The CDR3 is CASSTPGTGDQPQHF. The CDR3, as DNA: TGTGCCAGCAGTACCCCCGGGACAGGGGATCAGCCCCAGCATTTT.

V gene TRBV7-9 combines with J gene TRBJ2-7, with a possible D match to TRBD2 (6 bases). Germline-derived CDR1 and CDR2 are SEHNR and FQNEAQ (reference sequence). V was cut by 3 bases and J by 1 base, with 13 bases left in between. CDR3 length equals 15 residues. CDR3 sequence: CASSLGWGTSYEQYF. DNA of the CDR3: TGTGCCAGCAGCTTGGGGTGGGGGACTTCCTACGAGCAGTACTTC.

V usage is TRBV12-3 or TRBV12-4 and J usage is TRBJ2-2; the D gene is possibly TRBD1 (5 bases). The CDR3 sequence is 14 residues long. V was clipped by 5 bases and J by 4 bases, with 11 bases between them. CDR3 protein: CASSIWGATGELFF. The CDR3, as DNA: TGTGCCAGCAGTATTTGGGGCGCCACCGGGGAGCTGTTTTTT.

The CDR3 protein is CSERSSYNEQFF. CDR3 DNA sequence: TGCAGCGAGAGGAGCTCCTACAATGAGCAGTTCTTC. The gene calls are TRBV29-1 and TRBJ2-1; D gene unclear. The CDR3 is made up of 12 amino acids. Germline CDR1 is SQVTM and CDR2 is ANQGSEA. Trimming left V 7 bases short and J 0 bases short, with 7 bases between.

This clonotype has more than one count but fewer than ten. The J gene is TRBJ2-7, the V gene TRBV18; the D gene is possibly TRBD2 (7 bases). The V gene lost 6 bases and the J gene lost 2 bases, with 17 bases spanning the gap. The CDR3 is made up of 15 amino acids. Germline V gene sequence: CDR1 KGHSH, CDR2 LQKENI. CDR3 sequence reads: CASSGEGRGTYEQYF. The CDR3 DNA is TGTGCCAGCTCCGGCGAAGGGAGGGGGACCTACGAGCAGTACTTC.

This clonotype was recorded a few times. The rearrangement joins TRBV7-2 to TRBJ2-5; no clear D gene. Germline-derived CDR1 and CDR2 are SGHTA and FQGNSA. This CDR3 region has 14 residues. The V and J ends lost 3 bases and 3 bases respectively, with 11 bases between them. In nucleotides, the CDR3 is TGTGCCAGCAGCTTTCAAGGCCTCAAAGAGACCCAGTACTTC. This sequence encodes CASSFQGLKETQYF.

This clonotype was seen more than once but under ten times. This sequence joins TRBV7-9 and TRBJ1-1, with no clear D. V was clipped by 1 base and J by 11 bases, with 11 bases between them. This CDR3 region has 12 residues. The V gene's germline CDR1 is SEHNR and CDR2 FQNEAQ (reference sequence). The CDR3: CASSLDYTGAFF. The CDR3 DNA reads as TGTGCCAGCAGCTTAGACTACACGGGGGCTTTCTTT.

The chain employs TRBV7-9 and TRBJ1-1; D is undetermined. Germline lookup yields CDR1 SEHNR and CDR2 FQNEAQ (reference sequence). V lost 6 bases and J 0 bases, leaving 11 bases between the germline ends. This CDR3 has 14 residues. The CDR3 loop is CASRPDPLNTEAFF. Written as DNA, the CDR3 is TGTGCCAGCAGGCCTGACCCTTTGAACACTGAAGCTTTCTTT.

This clonotype was observed a handful of times. The chain links TRBV5-1 to TRBJ2-2; 9 bases align to TRBD1. V shed 4 bases and J 9 bases; nucleotides not matched to a gene: 7. Germline CDR1 reads SGHRS; CDR2 reads YFSETQ. The CDR3 loop spans 14 amino acids. This CDR3 reads CASSLGQGSRELFF. In DNA form, the CDR3 reads TGCGCCAGCAGCCTAGGACAGGGGAGCCGGGAGCTGTTTTTT.

This clonotype was picked up a small number of times. The rearrangement joins TRBV12-5 to TRBJ2-6; either TRBD1 or TRBD2 may fit D (6 bases each). V lost 6 bases, J lost 0 bases, and 18 bases lay in between. Looked up from germline, CDR1 is LGHNT and CDR2 is FRNRAP. There are 18 residues in the CDR3. Here the CDR3 DNA reads TGTGCTAGTGGGGCTTTAGGGGGGACTTACTCTGGGGCCAACGTCCTGACTTTC. Its protein is CASGALGGTYSGANVLTF. The full variable domain, its missing parts supplied by reference TRBV12-5 and TRBJ2-6, is DARVTQTPRHKVTEMGQEVTMRCQPILGHNTVFWYRQTMMQGLELLAYFRNRAPLDDSGMPKDRFSAEMPDATLATLKIQPSEPRDSAVYFCASGALGGTYSGANVLTFGAGSRLTVL.

V usage is TRBV10-3 and J usage is TRBJ2-1; 7 nucleotides align to TRBD2. There are 17 residues in the CDR3. Trimming took 3 bases from V and 10 from J; bases not matched to a gene: 18. Per the germline V gene, CDR1 is ENHRY and CDR2 is SYGVKD. CDR3 amino acids: CAISEYPRSMVLAEQFF. The CDR3 bases are TGTGCCATCAGTGAATATCCTCGGTCGATGGTACTAGCGGAGCAGTTCTTC.

The V gene is TRBV6-6, the J gene TRBJ2-3; unclear D gene. This CDR3 region has 13 residues. Germline loops: CDR1 MNHNY, CDR2 SVGAGI (reference sequence). V lost 4 bases and J 4 bases, leaving 9 bases between the germline ends. CDR3 coding DNA: TGTGCCAGCAGTTCGTTAGGGTCAGATACGCAGTATTTT. Translating gives CASSSLGSDTQYF.

The gene calls are TRBV29-1 and TRBJ2-7; the match to TRBD1 covers 7 bases. This CDR3 has 13 residues. The germline CDR1 and CDR2 sequences are SQVTM and ANQGSEA. V lost 7 bases and J lost 1; bases outside the gene matches: 7. The CDR3 reads CSAGQASSYEQYF. The CDR3 region has the DNA TGCAGCGCCGGACAGGCCTCTTCCTACGAGCAGTACTTC.

The table lists this clonotype with a few counts. The V and J genes are TRBV28 and TRBJ1-1; 10 positions agree with TRBD1. CDR3 size: 16 residues. Trimming at V came to 10 bases and at J to 4 bases, leaving 15 bases not matched to a gene. The germline gives CDR1 MDHEN, CDR2 SYDVKM. CDR3 coding DNA: TGTGCCACCTATCGTACCGGGACAGGGGCCGTCACTGAAGCTTTCTTT. Amino acid sequence: CATYRTGTGAVTEAFF. Drawing the rest from reference TRBV28 and TRBJ1-1, the complete variable domain is DVKVTQSSRYLVKRTGEKVFLECVQDMDHENMFWYRQDPGLGLRLIYFSYDVKMKEKGDIPEGYSVSREKKERFSLILESASTNQTSMYLCATYRTGTGAVTEAFFGQGTRLTVV.

There are a few counts of this clonotype. The chain has TRBV25-1 and TRBJ1-4; no clear D. Between the trimmed V and J ends, which lost 3 bases and 3 bases, there was a span of 8 bases. CDR3 size: 14 residues. Per germline, CDR1 MGHDK and CDR2 SYGVNS. The DNA for the CDR3 is TGTGCCAGCAGTGACTTCGTATCTAATGAAAAACTGTTTTTT. Protein product: CASSDFVSNEKLFF.

This clonotype came up many times. The CDR3 region has the DNA TGTGCCAGCACTGGGGACAGAATAGACTATGGCTACACCTTC. Protein product: CASTGDRIDYGYTF. This chain connects TRBV6-4 to TRBJ1-2; 7 positions match TRBD1. The trim removed 7 bases at V and 3 bases at J, leaving 8 bases unmatched. This CDR3 has 14 residues. Germline V CDR1 and CDR2: MRHNA, SNTAGT.

This clonotype was found a few times. V and J are TRBV11-2 and TRBJ2-3; TRBD2 agrees at 11 bases. V lost 4 bases and J lost 4; bases outside the gene matches: 13. Germline CDR1 is SGHAT and CDR2 is FQNNGV. The CDR3 extends over 18 amino acids. In DNA, the CDR3 is TGTGCCAGCAGCTCACTCTACACTAGCGGGGGATCCCCAGATACGCAGTATTTT. Protein: CASSSLYTSGGSPDTQYF.

This clonotype occurred a few times. This chain links TRBV10-2 with TRBJ2-5; possibly TRBD2 for D (6 bases). The CDR3 runs 15 residues. The germline V gene has CDR1 WSHSY and CDR2 SAAADI. Deletions cut 2 bases from V and 1 base from J, with 11 bases between. The CDR3 DNA follows: TGCGCCAGCAGTGAGCAGTTAGCGGCCCAAGAGACCCAGTACTTC. As protein: CASSEQLAAQETQYF.

The chain recombines TRBV2 with TRBJ2-7; D possibly corresponds to TRBD1 (6 bases). The CDR3 sequence is 16 residues long. Germline loops: CDR1 SNHLY, CDR2 FYNNEI. V dropped 0 bases and J dropped 7 bases, with 19 bases sitting between them. The CDR3 loop reads CASSEALSSVTGEQYF. The CDR3 coding sequence is TGTGCCAGCAGTGAAGCTCTCTCGTCAGTCACAGGGGAGCAGTACTTC.